This is a list of T cell receptor beta chains from one sample in a study of CD4 and CD8 cells across lung adenocarcinoma regions. TCRdb re-called the PCR reads with MiXCR, one entry per CDR3 protein. The sample has some 4,100 distinct CDR3 sequences; 45% to 60% are singletons. Source material: CD4+ T cells from the margin of a lung tumor. The receptors were gathered from a female donor with lung adenocarcinoma. The CD4 and CD8 labels of this study may be unreliable. Each CDR3 is given with its conserved first and last residue. The order of the fields is D gene, J gene, V gene, clone size, CDR3 protein, CDR3 DNA. The D gene is left open where the match is weak. Rows may omit the clone size; those that give it use once, few, many or a size class.

>.|TRBJ1-2|TRBV6-5|medium-sized
CASSLAGVTVGYTF
TGTGCCAGCAGTTTGGCGGGTGTTACCGTCGGCTACACCTTC
>.|TRBJ2-2|TRBV2|.
CASRGLVRAGELFF
TGTGCCAGCAGAGGATTAGTAAGAGCCGGGGAGCTGTTTTTT
>TRBD1|TRBJ1-4|TRBV6-5|.
CASSYTTGDNEKLFF
TGTGCCAGCAGTTACACGACAGGGGATAATGAAAAACTGTTTTTT
>.|TRBJ2-1|TRBV11-3|.
CASSLGGFNEQFF
TGTGCCAGCAGCTTAGGGGGTTTCAATGAGCAGTTCTTC
>.|TRBJ2-7|TRBV6-1|medium-sized
CASSEINRGGEQYF
TGTGCCAGCAGTGAAATTAACAGAGGGGGCGAGCAGTACTTC
>.|TRBJ1-1|TRBV6-1|.
CASRTGTLNTEAFF
TGTGCCAGCAGAACCGGGACATTGAACACTGAAGCTTTCTTT
>TRBD1|TRBJ2-1|TRBV6-1|.
CASSRDRAYNEQFF
TGTGCCAGCTCCCGGGACAGGGCTTACAATGAGCAGTTCTTC
>.|TRBJ1-2|TRBV6-1|medium-sized
CASSEQEGIVYGYTF
TGTGCCAGCAGTGAACAGGAGGGAATCGTCTATGGCTACACCTTC
>.|TRBJ2-2|TRBV7-2|.
CASSAPLDRATGELFF
TGTGCCAGCAGCGCGCCTTTGGACAGAGCCACCGGGGAGCTGTTTTTT
>.|TRBJ2-2|TRBV6-2/TRBV6-3|.
CASSYSTSTGELFF
TGTGCCAGCAGTTACTCGACTTCCACCGGGGAGCTGTTTTTT
>.|TRBJ2-3|TRBV12-3/TRBV12-4|.
CASSASGPDTQYF
TGTGCCAGCAGCGCCTCAGGGCCAGATACGCAGTATTTT
>.|TRBJ2-3|TRBV11-2|few
CASSRGRATDTQYF
TGTGCCAGCAGCCGAGGAAGGGCTACAGATACGCAGTATTTT
>TRBD2|TRBJ2-7|TRBV27|.
CASRSSGSGAGSSYEQYF
TGTGCCAGCAGATCTAGCGGGAGCGGGGCTGGGAGCTCCTACGAGCAGTACTTC
>TRBD1|TRBJ2-7|TRBV28|large
CASSFPAYRGPNEQYF
TGTGCCAGCAGTTTCCCCGCCTACAGGGGGCCTAACGAGCAGTACTTC
>TRBD2|TRBJ2-2|TRBV10-3|.
CASRDYDSFANTGELFF
TGTGCCAGCAGGGACTACGACTCGTTCGCGAACACCGGGGAGCTGTTTTTT
>TRBD2|TRBJ2-1|TRBV10-1|.
CASIGASGSSYNEQFF
TGCGCCAGCATTGGCGCTAGCGGGAGCTCCTACAATGAGCAGTTCTTC
>TRBD1|TRBJ1-1|TRBV6-1|.
CASTGTGYETEAFF
TGTGCCAGCACCGGGACAGGGTACGAGACTGAAGCTTTCTTT
>.|TRBJ2-5|TRBV6-1|few
CASSEWYAGGRETQYF
TGTGCCAGCAGTGAATGGTACGCAGGCGGAAGAGAGACCCAGTACTTC
>TRBD2|TRBJ2-1|TRBV27|few
CASSSPQGQLAGYNEQFF
TGTGCCAGCAGTTCGCCACAGGGTCAGCTAGCGGGATACAATGAGCAGTTCTTC
>.|TRBJ2-1|TRBV6-1|.
CASSEGAYNEQFF
TGTGCCAGCAGTGAAGGGGCCTACAATGAGCAGTTCTTC
>TRBD1|TRBJ2-3|TRBV27|once
CASSGTGGTGGSATDTQYF
TGTGCCAGCAGTGGGACAGGGGGGACGGGCGGGAGTGCCACAGACACGCAGTACTTT
>.|TRBJ2-4|TRBV10-3|.
CAGLQGKDMQYF
TGTGCGGGGCTGCAGGGAAAAGACATGCAGTATTTC
>.|TRBJ2-2|TRBV11-2|.
CASSLRDWGLFF
TGTGCCAGCAGCTTACGGGACTGGGGATTGTTTTTT
>TRBD1|TRBJ2-5|TRBV27|few
CASSFPGTGWLETQYF
TGTGCCAGCAGTTTTCCCGGGACAGGGTGGTTGGAGACCCAGTACTTC
>TRBD1|TRBJ2-7|TRBV30|.
CAWSGSRGRRGEQYF
TGTGCCTGGAGTGGTTCCAGGGGGCGCCGGGGCGAGCAGTACTTC
>.|TRBJ2-4|TRBV6-1|large
CASSVTNLGFYIQYF
TGTGCCAGCAGTGTAACTAATCTGGGGTTTTACATTCAGTACTTC
>.|TRBJ1-1|TRBV6-5|medium-sized
CASSYGFSGNTEAFF
TGTGCCAGCAGTTACGGGTTCTCCGGGAACACTGAAGCTTTCTTT
>.|TRBJ2-3|TRBV6-1|once
CASSLQGGGGHKQYF
TGTGCCAGCAGCCTCCAGGGGGGGGGCGGACATAAGCAGTACTTT
>TRBD2|TRBJ2-1|TRBV10-3|once
CVRGRLAGSNGAQFF
TGTGTCCGGGGCAGACTAGCTGGAAGCAACGGTGCGCAGTTTTTT
>.|TRBJ2-1|TRBV6-1|few
CASSVFNEQFF
TGTGCCAGCAGTGTCTTCAATGAGCAGTTCTTC
>.|TRBJ2-1|TRBV6-1|medium-sized
CASSVVMGLDEQFF
TGTGCCAGCAGTGTGGTTATGGGGTTAGATGAGCAGTTCTTC
>TRBD2|TRBJ2-1|TRBV27|few
CASSLSTPGLAGVEQFF
TGTGCCAGCAGTTTATCGACTCCGGGACTAGCGGGTGTCGAACAGTTCTTC
>TRBD2|TRBJ2-3|TRBV7-2|medium-sized
CASRDGLAGDTQYF
TGTGCCAGCAGGGATGGACTAGCAGGAGATACGCAGTATTTT
>.|TRBJ2-3|TRBV10-3|few
CAISRGTRKHTDTQYF
TGTGCCATCAGCAGGGGGACTAGAAAACACACAGATACGCAGTATTTT
>TRBD2|TRBJ2-1|TRBV20-1|.
CSASGRASYNEQFF
TGCAGTGCTAGCGGGAGGGCCTCCTACAATGAGCAGTTCTTC
>.|TRBJ2-7|TRBV6-1|.
CASSLVSYEQYF
TGTGCCAGCAGTCTCGTTTCCTACGAGCAGTACTTC
>TRBD1|TRBJ2-4|TRBV10-2|.
CASRQGAGAENVQYF
TGCGCCAGCAGACAGGGGGCCGGGGCCGAAAACGTCCAGTATTTC
>.|TRBJ2-5|TRBV7-2|.
CASSLDLRVFEQYF
TGTGCCAGCAGCTTAGACCTGCGGGTCTTTGAGCAGTACTTC
>.|TRBJ2-1|TRBV7-2|few
CASSFGSEGNIQFF
TGTGCCAGCAGCTTTGGCTCTGAAGGAAACATTCAGTTCTTC
>.|TRBJ2-3|TRBV7-2|.
CASGGRGAGDTETQYF
TGTGCCAGCGGGGGCCGGGGGGCGGGGGACACAGAGACGCAGTATTTT
>.|TRBJ1-1|TRBV6-1|.
CASSNNKGPRGAEAFF
TGTGCCAGCAGCAATAATAAGGGGCCCAGAGGCGCTGAAGCTTTCTTT
>TRBD1|TRBJ1-1|TRBV10-3|medium-sized
CAISTGTGAVNTEAFF
TGTGCCATCAGTACCGGGACAGGGGCGGTGAACACTGAAGCTTTCTTT
>.|TRBJ2-5|TRBV5-6|.
CAGLWGLGPDTQYF
TGTGCCGGGCTCTGGGGCCTGGGCCCAGATACCCAGTACTTC
>.|TRBJ2-5|TRBV27|.
CASSPFSGSETQYF
TGTGCCAGCAGTCCCTTCTCCGGTTCGGAGACCCAGTACTTC
>.|TRBJ2-3|TRBV10-2|medium-sized
CASSESGYQETQYF
TGCGCCAGCAGTGAGAGTGGGTACCAAGAGACCCAGTATTTT
>.|TRBJ2-3|TRBV12-3/TRBV12-4|.
CASSFGTWAGPADTQYF
TGTGCCAGCAGTTTTGGTACCTGGGCAGGGCCCGCAGATACGCAGTATTTT
>TRBD2|TRBJ2-5|TRBV5-1|.
CASSLVIGGAETQYF
TGCGCCAGCAGCTTGGTTATCGGGGGGGCTGAGACCCAGTACTTC
>.|TRBJ2-1|TRBV30|.
CAWSFEREQFF
TGTGCCTGGAGCTTCGAGCGTGAGCAGTTCTTC
>TRBD2|TRBJ2-7|TRBV10-2|.
CASSERLAAYEQYF
TGCGCCAGCAGTGAAAGGCTAGCGGCCTACGAGCAGTACTTC
>.|TRBJ2-1|TRBV6-2/TRBV6-3|.
CASSSGSSYNEQFF
TGTGCCAGCAGTAGCGGAAGCTCCTACAATGAGCAGTTCTTC
>.|TRBJ2-1|TRBV9|.
CASSPRGGRLYEQFF
TGTGCCAGCAGCCCGCGGGGCGGGCGACTCTACGAGCAGTTCTTC
>.|TRBJ2-1|TRBV7-8|.
CASSFHAGNEQFF
TGTGCCAGCAGCTTCCATGCTGGGAATGAGCAGTTCTTC
>.|TRBJ2-1|TRBV6-5|once
CASSYTVNEQFF
TGTGCCAGCAGTTATACGGTCAATGAGCAGTTCTTC
>.|TRBJ2-7|TRBV7-6|.
CASSFGGGSYEQYF
TGTGCCAGCAGCTTCGGAGGGGGCTCCTACGAGCAGTACTTC
>.|TRBJ2-7|TRBV27|large
CASSRAGAYEQYF
TGTGCCAGCAGTCGAGCAGGGGCCTACGAGCAGTACTTC